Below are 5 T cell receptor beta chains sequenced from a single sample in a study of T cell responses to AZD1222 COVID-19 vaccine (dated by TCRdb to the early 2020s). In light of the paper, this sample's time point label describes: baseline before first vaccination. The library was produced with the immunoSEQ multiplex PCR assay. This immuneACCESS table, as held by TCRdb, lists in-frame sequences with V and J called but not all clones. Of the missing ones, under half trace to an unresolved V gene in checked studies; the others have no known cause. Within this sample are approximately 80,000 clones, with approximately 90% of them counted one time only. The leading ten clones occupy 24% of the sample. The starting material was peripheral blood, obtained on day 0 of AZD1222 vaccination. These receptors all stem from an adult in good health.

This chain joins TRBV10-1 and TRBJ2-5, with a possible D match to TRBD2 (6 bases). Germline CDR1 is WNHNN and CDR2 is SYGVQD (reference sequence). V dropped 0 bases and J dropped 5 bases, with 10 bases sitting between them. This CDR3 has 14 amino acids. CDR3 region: CASSESGGLETQYF. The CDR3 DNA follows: TGCGCCAGCAGTGAGTCCGGGGGTTTGGAGACCCAGTACTTC.

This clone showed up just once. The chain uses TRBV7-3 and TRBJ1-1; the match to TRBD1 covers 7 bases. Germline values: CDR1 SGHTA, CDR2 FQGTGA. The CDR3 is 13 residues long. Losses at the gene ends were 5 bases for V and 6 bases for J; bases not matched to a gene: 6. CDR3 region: CASSLQGSPEAFF. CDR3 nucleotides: TGTGCCAGCAGCCTACAGGGGAGTCCTGAAGCTTTCTTT. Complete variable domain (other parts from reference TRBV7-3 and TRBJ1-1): GAGVSQTPSNKVTEKGKYVELRCDPISGHTALYWYRQSLGQGPEFLIYFQGTGAADDSGLPNDRFFAVRPEGSVSTLKIQRTERGDSAVYLCASSLQGSPEAFFGQGTRLTVV.

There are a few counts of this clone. The CDR3 loop is CASSLGRGNEKLFF. The CDR3 DNA is TGTGCCAGCAGCTTAGGCAGGGGAAATGAAAAACTGTTTTTT. The chain employs TRBV11-3 and TRBJ1-4, with a weak D call TRBD1 (6 bases). There are 14 residues in the CDR3. The germline CDR1 and CDR2 sequences are SGHNT and YENEEA. Trimming removed 1 base from V and 5 bases from J, with 8 bases in between.

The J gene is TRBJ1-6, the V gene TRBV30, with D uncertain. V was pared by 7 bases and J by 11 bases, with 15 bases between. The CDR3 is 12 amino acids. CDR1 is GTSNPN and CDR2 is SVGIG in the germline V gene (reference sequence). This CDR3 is CAFQWRGAPLHF. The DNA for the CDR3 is TGTGCCTTCCAATGGCGGGGAGCACCCCTCCACTTT.

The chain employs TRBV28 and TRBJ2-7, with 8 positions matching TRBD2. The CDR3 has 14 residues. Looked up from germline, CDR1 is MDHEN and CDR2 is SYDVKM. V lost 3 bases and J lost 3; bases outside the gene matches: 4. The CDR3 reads CASSFGTRDYEQYF. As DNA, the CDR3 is TGTGCCAGCAGTTTTGGGACTAGGGACTACGAGCAGTACTTC.